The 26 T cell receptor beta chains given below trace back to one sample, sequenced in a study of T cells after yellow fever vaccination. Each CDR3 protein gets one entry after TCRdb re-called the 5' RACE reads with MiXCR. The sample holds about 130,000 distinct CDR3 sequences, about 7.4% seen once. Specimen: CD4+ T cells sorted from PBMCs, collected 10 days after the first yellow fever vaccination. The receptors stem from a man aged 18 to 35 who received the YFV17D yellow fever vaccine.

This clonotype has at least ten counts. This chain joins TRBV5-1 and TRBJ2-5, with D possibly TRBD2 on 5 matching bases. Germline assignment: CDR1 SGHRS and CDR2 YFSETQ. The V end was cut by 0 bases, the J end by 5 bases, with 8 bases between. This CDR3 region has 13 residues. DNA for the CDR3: TGCGCCAGCAGCTTGGGCTCGGGGGAGACCCAGTACTTC. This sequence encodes CASSLGSGETQYF.

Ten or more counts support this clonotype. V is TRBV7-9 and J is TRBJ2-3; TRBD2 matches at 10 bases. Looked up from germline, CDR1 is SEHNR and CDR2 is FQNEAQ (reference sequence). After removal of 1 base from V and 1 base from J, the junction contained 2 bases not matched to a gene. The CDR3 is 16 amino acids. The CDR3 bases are TGTGCCAGCAGCTTAGTAGCGGGGGGCCGCACAGATACGCAGTATTTT. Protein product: CASSLVAGGRTDTQYF.

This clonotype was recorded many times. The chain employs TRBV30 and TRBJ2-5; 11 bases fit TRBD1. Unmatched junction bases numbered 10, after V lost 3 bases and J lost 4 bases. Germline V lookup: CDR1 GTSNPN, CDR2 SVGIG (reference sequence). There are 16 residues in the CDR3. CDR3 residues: CAWSKGTGGFGETQYF. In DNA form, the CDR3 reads TGTGCCTGGAGCAAGGGGACAGGGGGTTTTGGAGAGACCCAGTACTTC.

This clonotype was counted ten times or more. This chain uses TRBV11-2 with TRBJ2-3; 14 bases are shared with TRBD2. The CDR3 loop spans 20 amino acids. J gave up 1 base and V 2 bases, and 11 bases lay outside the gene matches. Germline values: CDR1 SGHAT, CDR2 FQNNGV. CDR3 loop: CASSLPNRTSGGLRTDTQYF. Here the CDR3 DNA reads TGTGCCAGCAGCTTACCCAATCGGACTAGCGGGGGGTTACGCACAGATACGCAGTATTTT.

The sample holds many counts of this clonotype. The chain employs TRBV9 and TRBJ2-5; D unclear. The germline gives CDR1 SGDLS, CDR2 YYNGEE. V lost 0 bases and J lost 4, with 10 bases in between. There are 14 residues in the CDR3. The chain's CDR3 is CASSVGVGRETQYF. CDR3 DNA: TGTGCCAGCAGCGTAGGTGTAGGCCGAGAGACCCAGTACTTC.

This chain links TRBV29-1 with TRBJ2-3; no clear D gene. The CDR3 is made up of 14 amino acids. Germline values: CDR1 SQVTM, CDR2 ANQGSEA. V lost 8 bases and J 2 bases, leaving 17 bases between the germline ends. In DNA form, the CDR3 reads TGCAGCTCACGACCCCTCTTCCCCACAGATACGCAGTATTTT. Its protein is CSSRPLFPTDTQYF.

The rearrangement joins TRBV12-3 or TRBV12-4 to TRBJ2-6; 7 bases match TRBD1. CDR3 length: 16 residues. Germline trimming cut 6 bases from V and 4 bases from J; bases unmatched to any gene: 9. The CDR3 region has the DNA TGTGCCAGCAGCACAAGGGGGACAGCCGGGGCCAACGTCCTGACTTTC. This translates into CASSTRGTAGANVLTF.

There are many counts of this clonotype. The CDR3 loop reads CASSLRTGSSYEQYF. The CDR3 coding sequence is TGTGCCAGCAGCTTACGTACAGGGAGCTCCTACGAGCAGTACTTC. V gene TRBV7-6 combines with J gene TRBJ2-7; perhaps TRBD1 as D (6 bases). Germline CDR1 SGHVS, CDR2 FNYEAQ. This CDR3 is 15 amino acids long. Trimming took off 2 bases at V and 0 bases at J, with 11 bases between the two ends.

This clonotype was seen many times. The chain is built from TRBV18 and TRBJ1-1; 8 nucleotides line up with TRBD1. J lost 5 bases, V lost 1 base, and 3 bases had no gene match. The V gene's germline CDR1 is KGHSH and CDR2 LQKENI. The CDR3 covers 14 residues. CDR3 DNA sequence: TGTGCCAGCTCACCACAGGACAGGGTTACTGAAGCTTTCTTT. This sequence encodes CASSPQDRVTEAFF.

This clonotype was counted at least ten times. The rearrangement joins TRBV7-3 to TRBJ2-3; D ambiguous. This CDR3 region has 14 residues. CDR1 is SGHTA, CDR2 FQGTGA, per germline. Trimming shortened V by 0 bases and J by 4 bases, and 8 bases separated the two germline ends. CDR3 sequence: CASSLTRWSDTQYF. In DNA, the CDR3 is TGTGCCAGCAGCTTAACCCGCTGGTCAGATACGCAGTATTTT.

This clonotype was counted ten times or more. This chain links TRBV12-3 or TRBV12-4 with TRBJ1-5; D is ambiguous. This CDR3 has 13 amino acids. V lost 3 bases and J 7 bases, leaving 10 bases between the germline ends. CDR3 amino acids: CASSFIEQQPQHF. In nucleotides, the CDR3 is TGTGCCAGCAGTTTCATTGAGCAACAGCCCCAGCATTTT.

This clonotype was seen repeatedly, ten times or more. The CDR3 reads CSARDPSGGETQYF. Written as DNA, the CDR3 is TGCAGTGCTAGAGATCCTTCAGGGGGCGAGACCCAGTACTTC. V is TRBV20-1 and J is TRBJ2-5, with 8 bases that match TRBD1. The V gene's germline CDR1 is DFQATT and CDR2 SNEGSKA (reference sequence). V was pared by 0 bases and J by 5 bases, with 5 bases of the junction left unmatched. This CDR3 is 14 amino acids long.

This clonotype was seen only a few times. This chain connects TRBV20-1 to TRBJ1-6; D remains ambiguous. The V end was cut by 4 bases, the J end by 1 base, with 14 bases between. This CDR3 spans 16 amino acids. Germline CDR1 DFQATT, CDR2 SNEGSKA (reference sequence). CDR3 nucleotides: TGCAGTGCTAAGTCTCGCGTGGGGTCCTATAATTCACCCCTCCACTTT. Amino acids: CSAKSRVGSYNSPLHF.

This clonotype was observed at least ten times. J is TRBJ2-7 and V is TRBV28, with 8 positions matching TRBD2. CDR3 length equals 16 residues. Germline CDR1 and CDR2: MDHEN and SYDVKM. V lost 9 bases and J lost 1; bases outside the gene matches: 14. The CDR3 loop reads CASPRLGRGGSYEQYV. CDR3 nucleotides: TGTGCCAGTCCCCGCCTCGGTCGGGGGGGATCCTACGAGCAGTACGTC.

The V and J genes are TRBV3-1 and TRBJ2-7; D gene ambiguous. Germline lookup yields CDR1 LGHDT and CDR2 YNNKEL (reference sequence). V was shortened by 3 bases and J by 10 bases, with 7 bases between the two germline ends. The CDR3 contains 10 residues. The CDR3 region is CASSHRPQYV. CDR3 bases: TGTGCCAGCAGCCATAGGCCCCAGTACGTC.

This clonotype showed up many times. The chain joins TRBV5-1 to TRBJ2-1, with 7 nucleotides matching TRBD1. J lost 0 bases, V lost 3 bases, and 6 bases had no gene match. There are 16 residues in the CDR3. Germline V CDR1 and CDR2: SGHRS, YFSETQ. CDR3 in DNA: TGCGCCAGCAGCTGGGGGACAGACAGCTCCTACAATGAGCAGTTCTTC. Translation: CASSWGTDSSYNEQFF.

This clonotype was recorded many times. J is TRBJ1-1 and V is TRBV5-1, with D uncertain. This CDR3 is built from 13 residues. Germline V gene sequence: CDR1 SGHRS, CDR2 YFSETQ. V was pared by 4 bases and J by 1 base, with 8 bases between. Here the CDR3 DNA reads TGCGCCAGCAGCGCGGATGGGAACACTGAAGCTTTCTTT. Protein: CASSADGNTEAFF.

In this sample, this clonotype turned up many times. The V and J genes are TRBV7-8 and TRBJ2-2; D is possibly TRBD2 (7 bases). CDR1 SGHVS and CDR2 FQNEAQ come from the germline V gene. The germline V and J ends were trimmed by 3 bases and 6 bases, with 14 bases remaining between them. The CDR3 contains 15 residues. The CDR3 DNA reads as TGTGCCAGCAGCTTCGGAGGGGGGGGGTCCGGGGAGCTGTTTTTT. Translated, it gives CASSFGGGGSGELFF.

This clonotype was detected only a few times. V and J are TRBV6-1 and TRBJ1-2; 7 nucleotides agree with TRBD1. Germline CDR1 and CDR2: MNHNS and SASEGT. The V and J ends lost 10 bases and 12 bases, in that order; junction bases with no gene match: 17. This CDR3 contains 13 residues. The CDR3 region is CATTIISNRGDTF. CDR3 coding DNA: TGTGCCACCACTATTATTTCGAACAGGGGAGACACCTTC.

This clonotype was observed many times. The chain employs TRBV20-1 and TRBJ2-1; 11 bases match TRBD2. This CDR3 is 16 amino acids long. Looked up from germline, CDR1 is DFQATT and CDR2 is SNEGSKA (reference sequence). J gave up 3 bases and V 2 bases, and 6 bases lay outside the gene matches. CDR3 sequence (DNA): TGCAGTGCTAGACCCTTAGCGGGGGGGCTCTACAATGAGCAGTTCTTC. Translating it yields CSARPLAGGLYNEQFF.

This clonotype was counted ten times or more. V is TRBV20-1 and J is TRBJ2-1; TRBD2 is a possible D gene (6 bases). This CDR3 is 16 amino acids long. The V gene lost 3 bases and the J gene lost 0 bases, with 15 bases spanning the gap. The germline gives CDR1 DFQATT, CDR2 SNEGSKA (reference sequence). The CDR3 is CSASDTGTVSYNEQFF. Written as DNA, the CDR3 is TGCAGTGCTAGTGACACCGGGACTGTCTCCTACAATGAGCAGTTCTTC.

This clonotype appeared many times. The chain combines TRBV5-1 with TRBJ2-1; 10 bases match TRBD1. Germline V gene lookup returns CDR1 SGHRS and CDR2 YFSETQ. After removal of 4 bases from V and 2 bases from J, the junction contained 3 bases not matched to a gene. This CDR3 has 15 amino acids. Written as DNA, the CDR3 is TGCGCCAGCAGCCTGGGGACAGGGGCCTACAATGAGCAGTTCTTC. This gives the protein CASSLGTGAYNEQFF.

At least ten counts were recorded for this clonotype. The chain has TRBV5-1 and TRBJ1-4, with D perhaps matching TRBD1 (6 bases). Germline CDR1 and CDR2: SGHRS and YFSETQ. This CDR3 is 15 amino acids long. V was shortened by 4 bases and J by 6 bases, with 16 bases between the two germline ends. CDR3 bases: TGCGCCAGCAGCCCCCAAACAGGGAACGATGAAAAACTGTTTTTT. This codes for CASSPQTGNDEKLFF.

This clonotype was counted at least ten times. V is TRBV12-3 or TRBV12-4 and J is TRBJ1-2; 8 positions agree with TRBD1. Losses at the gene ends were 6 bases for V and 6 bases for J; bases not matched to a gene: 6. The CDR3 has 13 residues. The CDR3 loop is CASSQRTGNGYTF. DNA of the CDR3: TGTGCCAGCAGCCAGCGGACAGGGAATGGCTACACCTTC.

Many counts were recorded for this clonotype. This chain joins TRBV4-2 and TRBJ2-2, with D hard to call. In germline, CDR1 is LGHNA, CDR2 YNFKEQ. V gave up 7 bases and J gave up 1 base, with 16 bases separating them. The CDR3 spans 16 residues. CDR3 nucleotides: TGTGCCAGCACCCGGACCGTTCAACGGAACACCGGGGAGCTGTTTTTT. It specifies CASTRTVQRNTGELFF.

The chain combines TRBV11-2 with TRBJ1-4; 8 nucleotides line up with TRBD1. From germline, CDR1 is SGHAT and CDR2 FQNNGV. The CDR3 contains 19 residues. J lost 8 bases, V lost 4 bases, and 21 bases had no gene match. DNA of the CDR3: TGTGCCAGCAGCTCCCCCCTTTCGCTTAACAGGGGGTCGAAGGAAAAACTGTTTTTT. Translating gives CASSSPLSLNRGSKEKLFF.